Listed below are T cell receptor beta chains from one sample, sequenced in a study of Graves' ophthalmopathy and Graves' hyperthyroidism. Each CDR3 protein is one row after TCRdb ran MiXCR on the multiplex PCR reads. This repertoire shows about 180,000 distinct CDR3 sequences, more than 30% found once; its top ten account for about 6%. Sequenced input: peripheral blood. The receptor set was obtained from a woman in her forties with Graves' ophthalmopathy. The CDR3 runs from the conserved cysteine through the conserved F or W. D genes are given only for firm matches. Expanded clones are given a class, and other clones once, few, many or no size at all.

TRBJ1-6	many	.	TRBV2	CASSPEKVGGSQHYLHF	TGTGCCAGCAGTCCCGAAAAAGTAGGAGGGTCACAACACTACCTCCACTTT
TRBJ2-7	many	.	TRBV12-3/TRBV12-4	CASSLGGWGSYEQYF	TGTGCCAGCAGTTTAGGGGGTTGGGGATCCTACGAGCAGTACTTC
TRBJ1-1	few	TRBD1	TRBV28	CASRKQGAVNTEAFF	TGTGCCAGCAGAAAACAGGGGGCGGTGAACACTGAAGCTTTCTTT
TRBJ2-7	.	.	TRBV6-2/TRBV6-3	CASSSYLREQYF	TGTGCCAGCAGTTCCTACCTCCGCGAGCAGTACTTC
TRBJ1-2	.	.	TRBV28	CASSTRLQGRYTF	TGTGCCAGCAGTACCCGGTTACAGGGACGCTACACCTTC
TRBJ1-3	once	.	TRBV12-3/TRBV12-4	CAGWTESSGNTIYF	TGTGCCGGATGGACGGAGAGCTCTGGAAACACCATATATTTT
TRBJ1-1	.	TRBD1	TRBV11-2	CASSFTGGGMNTEAFF	TGTGCCAGCAGCTTTACAGGGGGCGGGATGAACACTGAAGCTTTCTTT
TRBJ1-5	.	.	TRBV6-2/TRBV6-3	CASSPGWNQPQHF	TGTGCCAGCAGCCCCGGTTGGAATCAGCCCCAGCATTTT
TRBJ1-1	many	.	TRBV12-3/TRBV12-4	CASSLALDPRGMNTEAFF	TGTGCCAGCAGTTTAGCGCTTGACCCCCGGGGAATGAACACTGAAGCTTTCTTT
TRBJ2-7	.	TRBD1	TRBV7-2	CASSSKQGGYEQYF	TGTGCCAGCAGCTCCAAACAGGGGGGTTACGAGCAGTACTTC
TRBJ2-7	.	TRBD1	TRBV6-5	CASSYYRQGYEQYF	TGTGCCAGCAGTTACTATAGACAGGGCTACGAGCAGTACTTC
TRBJ2-5	many	.	TRBV27	CASSLTFWGQETQYF	TGTGCCAGCAGTTTAACCTTTTGGGGCCAAGAGACCCAGTACTTC
TRBJ2-7	many	.	TRBV28	CASESAAGPYEQYF	TGTGCCAGCGAATCGGCAGCGGGCCCCTACGAGCAGTACTTC
TRBJ2-5	many	TRBD2	TRBV7-3	CASSSTSLETQYF	TGTGCCAGCAGCTCGACTAGCCTGGAGACCCAGTACTTC
TRBJ2-7	once	TRBD1	TRBV11-2	CASSIYRGAYEQYF	TGTGCCAGCAGTATATACAGGGGCGCCTACGAGCAGTACTTC
TRBJ2-5	many	.	TRBV5-1	CASSLLAGGRFLETQYF	.
TRBJ1-1	.	.	TRBV30	CAWAPGAKDTEAFF	TGTGCCTGGGCACCCGGGGCCAAGGACACTGAAGCTTTCTTT
TRBJ1-3	once	.	TRBV6-1	CASTDTDLSGNTIYF	TGTGCCAGCACCGACACCGACCTCTCTGGAAACACCATATATTTT
TRBJ1-5	many	.	TRBV28	CASSRGITRGKNSNQPQHF	TGTGCCAGCAGTAGAGGCATAACCCGGGGGAAAAATAGCAATCAGCCCCAGCATTTT
TRBJ2-7	many	.	TRBV19	CASSYEQYF	TGTGCCAGTAGTTACGAGCAGTACTTC
TRBJ1-1	many	.	TRBV19	CASSINTKNTEAFF	TGTGCCAGTAGTATTAACACCAAAAACACTGAAGCTTTCTTT
TRBJ1-1	few	.	TRBV12-3/TRBV12-4	CASSLALRVGYATEAFF	TGTGCCAGCAGTTTAGCGCTAAGGGTTGGGTACGCCACTGAAGCTTTCTTT
TRBJ2-5	once	TRBD2	TRBV7-2	CASSLADTGEGTQYF	TGTGCCAGCAGCTTAGCTGACACGGGGGAGGGGACCCAGTACTTC
TRBJ1-5	.	.	TRBV20-1	CSASDSWSNQPQHF	TGCAGTGCCAGCGACAGTTGGAGCAATCAGCCCCAGCATTTT
TRBJ1-1	many	.	TRBV20-1	CSVKGNRAEAFF	TGCAGTGTCAAAGGGAATAGGGCTGAAGCTTTCTTT
TRBJ2-7	many	TRBD1	TRBV7-6	CASTPGGTGGVEQYF	TGTGCCAGCACTCCCGGAGGGACAGGGGGCGTCGAGCAGTACTTC
TRBJ2-2	.	.	TRBV28	CASREGGIGELFF	TGTGCCAGCAGGGAGGGGGGCATCGGGGAGCTGTTTTTT
TRBJ2-5	many	.	TRBV29-1	CSVDPGPQETQYF	TGCAGCGTTGACCCCGGCCCCCAAGAGACCCAGTACTTC
TRBJ2-5	.	.	TRBV7-2	CASRPPAQETQYF	TGTGCCAGCAGACCCCCCGCGCAAGAGACCCAGTACTTC
TRBJ1-5	many	.	TRBV15	CATSRGVQDPQPQHF	TGTGCCACCAGCAGAGGGGTGCAGGATCCCCAGCCCCAGCATTTT
TRBJ2-7	.	.	TRBV29-1	CSVFLTATYEQYF	TGCAGCGTTTTTCTTACAGCCACCTACGAGCAGTACTTC
TRBJ2-5	.	.	TRBV12-3/TRBV12-4	CASSPTRKETQYF	TGTGCCAGCAGCCCTACTAGGAAGGAGACCCAGTACTTC
TRBJ2-7	.	.	TRBV5-1	CASSWDGTYEQYF	TGCGCCAGCAGCTGGGACGGGACCTACGAGCAGTACTTC
TRBJ2-5	.	.	TRBV5-6	CASSSLGREETQYF	TGTGCCAGCAGCTCTTTGGGGCGCGAAGAGACCCAGTACTTC
TRBJ1-1	many	TRBD1	TRBV12-3/TRBV12-4	CASNRGETSEAFF	TGTGCCAGCAACAGGGGCGAAACCTCTGAAGCTTTCTTT
TRBJ2-7	many	TRBD1	TRBV12-3/TRBV12-4	CASSSIGTGYEQYF	TGTGCCAGCAGTTCGATCGGGACAGGGTACGAGCAGTACTTC
TRBJ2-7	.	.	TRBV6-4	CASSATETYEQYF	TGTGCCAGCAGTGCAACGGAGACCTACGAGCAGTACTTC
TRBJ2-2	.	TRBD2	TRBV28	CASKVAGVAGELFF	TGTGCCAGCAAAGTAGCGGGAGTGGCCGGGGAGCTGTTTTTT
TRBJ2-5	many	TRBD2	TRBV6-2/TRBV6-3	CASRAGRGTRHQETQYF	TGTGCCAGCAGAGCGGGGCGGGGGACCAGGCACCAAGAGACCCAGTACTTC